Reported below is one T cell receptor beta chain. What it binds is not known. The table came from immunoSEQ multiplex PCR; TCRdb's copy has only in-frame clones and leaves some out. The sample lists 130,000 or so clones; roughly nine tenths were seen once. These data belong to a study of T cell responses to AZD1222 COVID-19 vaccine. Study-level findings and limits: The breadth and depth of Spike-specific TCRs increased once two AZD1222 doses had been given. Among AZD1222 vaccinees, only five or six were seropositive at baseline. Females made up more of the donors, who were largely white British, and clonal diversity may have come out too low. Among spike-specific TCRs, nearly half reportedly target unmutated variant regions.

With 5 bases clipped from V and 3 bases from J, the junction kept 8 bases outside the gene matches. CDR3 length: 16 residues. CDR1 and CDR2 (germline): SGHDT, YYEEEE. Here the sequenced sample was peripheral blood, taken on day 0 of AZD1222 vaccination. This TCR came from an adult in good health. The chain recombines TRBV5-6 with TRBJ2-2, with 9 nucleotides matching TRBD2. CDR3 amino acids: CASRVGSGGHTGELFF. CDR3 sequence (DNA): TGTGCCAGCAGAGTGGGAAGCGGGGGGCACACCGGGGAGCTGTTTTTT. The whole variable domain, remainder taken from reference TRBV5-6 and TRBJ2-2, is DAGVTQSPTHLIKTRGQQVTLRCSPKSGHDTVSWYQQALGQGPQFIFQYYEEEERQRGNFPDRFSGHQFPNYSSELNVNALLLGDSALYLCASRVGSGGHTGELFFGEGSRLTVL.